These 17 T cell receptor beta chains originate from one sample sequenced in a study of read filtering for tumor transcriptome and immune sequencing. This library used roughly 430 ng RNA and molecular barcoded adaptors spanning alpha/delta and beta/gamma chains. TCRdb independently ran MiXCR on the reads; one entry per CDR3 protein. Here the sample spans some 62,000 distinct CDR3 sequences, approximately 14% being singletons. The sample comprised a population of CD138-negative cells sorted from bone marrow. The receptors were sampled from a donor aged 40 or older with multiple myeloma.

Concerning this clonotype: This may arise from a read error, as a much more abundant clone is one base away. The CDR3 ends on some other residue instead of the conserved phenylalanine or tryptophan, so this is likely a read error. V gene TRBV5-4 combines with J gene TRBJ1-6, with 11 bases identical to TRBD1. The CDR3 contains 15 residues. Trimming cost V 4 bases and J 9 bases; bases outside gene matches: 6. Germline V gives CDR1 SGHNT, CDR2 YYREEE (reference sequence). The CDR3 is CASSLGQGVSSPLHL. CDR3 DNA: TGTGCCAGCAGCCTGGGACAGGGGGTGAGTTCACCCCTCCACCTT.

This clonotype was seen at least ten times. The chain carries TRBV5-6 and TRBJ2-7; D might be TRBD1 (6 bases). The CDR3 has 14 residues. Germline values: CDR1 SGHDT, CDR2 YYEEEE. V lost 2 bases, J lost 7 bases, and 16 bases lay in between. As DNA, the CDR3 is TGTGCCAGCAGCTTTGATACAGGGTTGTTGGAGCAGTACTTC. It translates to CASSFDTGLLEQYF.

This clonotype occurred a few times. The chain employs TRBV6-1 and TRBJ1-5, with 10 bases matching TRBD1. Trimming took 6 bases from V and 4 from J; bases not matched to a gene: 9. The CDR3 covers 16 residues. The V gene's germline CDR1 is MNHNS and CDR2 SASEGT. CDR3 protein: CASSLEVGQGNQPQHF. DNA for the CDR3: TGTGCCAGCAGCTTAGAAGTGGGACAGGGGAATCAGCCCCAGCATTTT.

This clonotype was counted between two and nine times. The V call is TRBV11-2, the J call TRBJ2-2; D possibly corresponds to TRBD1 (6 bases). The CDR3 totals 15 residues. With 4 bases removed from V and 4 bases from J, the gap between germline ends came to 13 bases. Germline CDR1 and CDR2: SGHAT and FQNNGV. The CDR3 nucleotides are TGTGCCAGCAGCTCGAGTCGACAGGTCACCGGGGAGCTGTTTTTT. It translates to CASSSSRQVTGELFF.

With respect to this clonotype: This may arise from a read error, as a much more abundant clone is one base away. The chain links TRBV29-1 to TRBJ2-7; TRBD2 is a possible D gene (6 bases). This CDR3 has 16 amino acids. V lost 8 bases and J lost 0, with 23 bases in between. Per the germline V gene, CDR1 is SQVTM and CDR2 is ANQGSEA. CDR3 nucleotide sequence: TGCAGCATTGGGACCATGGGGACTCAGAGCTCCTACGAGCAGTACTTC. Translation: CSIGTMGTQSSYEQYF.

This clonotype has at least ten counts. This rearrangement joins TRBV20-1 to TRBJ1-5; D may be TRBD1 (5 bases). Germline V gene lookup returns CDR1 DFQATT and CDR2 SNEGSKA (reference sequence). The length of the CDR3 is 15 residues. Trimming left V 6 bases short and J 3 bases short, with 18 bases between. CDR3 loop: CSARRPGVNNQPQHF. The CDR3 bases are TGCAGTGCAAGAAGGCCGGGGGTTAACAATCAGCCCCAGCATTTT.

This clonotype was picked up a small number of times. Given a much more abundant clone one base away, this may be a read error. The chain has TRBV5-1 and TRBJ2-1, with D unclear. CDR1 and CDR2 from the germline V gene are SGHRS and YFSETQ. This CDR3 contains 14 residues. Written as DNA, the CDR3 is TGCGCCAGCAGCCCGACGTCACTGAATAATGGGCAGTTCTTC. This translates into CASSPTSLNNGQFF.

V gene TRBV5-6 combines with J gene TRBJ1-1; the D is unclear. Germline V gene sequence: CDR1 SGHDT, CDR2 YYEEEE. The length of the CDR3 is 16 residues. V lost 1 base, J lost 1 base, and 14 bases lay in between. The CDR3: CASSLYRGGPNTEAFF. The CDR3 DNA reads TGTGCCAGCAGCTTGTATCGGGGAGGGCCGAACACTGAAGCTTTCTTT. Using reference TRBV5-6 and TRBJ1-1 for the parts outside the CDR3, the full variable domain is DAGVTQSPTHLIKTRGQQVTLRCSPKSGHDTVSWYQQALGQGPQFIFQYYEEEERQRGNFPDRFSGHQFPNYSSELNVNALLLGDSALYLCASSLYRGGPNTEAFFGQGTRLTVV.

This clonotype was seen a handful of times. A much larger clonotype is one base distant, so this may be a read error. The chain uses TRBV3-1 and TRBJ2-1; maybe TRBD1 (5 bases). Germline V gene sequence: CDR1 LGHDT, CDR2 YNNKEL (reference sequence). CDR3 size: 10 residues. This CDR3 is CAGSGASTIF. The DNA of the CDR3 is TGTGCCGGCAGTGGGGCGAGCACGATCTTC.

This clonotype was picked up many times. V is TRBV20-1 and J is TRBJ2-7; 11 bases align to TRBD1. The CDR3 is made up of 14 amino acids. V lost 2 bases and J lost 7; bases outside the gene matches: 7. Germline CDR1 is DFQATT and CDR2 is SNEGSKA (reference sequence). CDR3 region: CSARPGQGVGEQYF. The CDR3 DNA sequence: TGCAGTGCTAGACCGGGACAGGGGGTGGGGGAGCAGTACTTC.

The chain couples TRBV4-1 to TRBJ2-1, with D unresolved. Germline CDR1 reads MGHRA; CDR2 reads YSYEKL. V was trimmed by 0 bases and J by 8 bases, leaving 11 bases between them. The CDR3 is 14 residues long. CDR3 nucleotide sequence: TGCGCCAGCAGCCAAGATGGAAACCCTGATGAGCAGTTCTTC. Translated: CASSQDGNPDEQFF.

The V gene is TRBV20-1, the J gene TRBJ1-5; 8 bases agree with TRBD1. The trim removed 4 bases at V and 3 bases at J, leaving 5 bases unmatched. Looked up from germline, CDR1 is DFQATT and CDR2 is SNEGSKA (reference sequence). The CDR3 extends over 14 amino acids. CDR3 amino acids: CSATTGEVNQPQHF. The CDR3, as DNA: TGCAGTGCTACGACAGGGGAGGTCAATCAGCCCCAGCATTTT.

This clonotype has at least ten counts. The rearrangement uses TRBV6-5 and TRBJ2-1; the match to TRBD2 covers 13 bases. V lost 6 bases and J lost 6; bases outside the gene matches: 5. The CDR3 has 15 amino acids. The germline CDR1 and CDR2 sequences are MNHEY and SVGAGI. The CDR3 region has the DNA TGTGCCAGCAGCCGACTAGCGGGAGGAGGCAATGAGCAGTTCTTC. It encodes CASSRLAGGGNEQFF.

Notes on this clonotype: No conserved phenylalanine or tryptophan ends this CDR3, so it is likely a read error. The V call is TRBV29-1, the J call TRBJ2-7, with TRBD2 matching over 10 bases. V shed 5 bases and J 2 bases; nucleotides not matched to a gene: 3. Per the germline V gene, CDR1 is SQVTM and CDR2 is ANQGSEA. The length of the CDR3 is 13 residues. DNA for the CDR3: TGCAGCGTTCACCTAGCGGGGGCCTACGAGCAGTACCTC. This encodes CSVHLAGAYEQYL.

There are many counts of this clonotype. In nucleotides, the CDR3 is TGCAGCGTTATTGACAGGGTGTACCCCACAGATACGCAGTATTTT. Translation gives CSVIDRVYPTDTQYF. V and J are TRBV29-1 and TRBJ2-3; the match to TRBD1 covers 7 bases. The CDR3 contains 15 residues. Looked up from germline, CDR1 is SQVTM and CDR2 is ANQGSEA. With 5 bases clipped from V and 2 bases from J, the junction kept 10 bases outside the gene matches.

Only a few counts were recorded for this clonotype. The J gene is TRBJ2-3, the V gene TRBV20-1; either TRBD1 or TRBD2 may fit D (5 bases each). V lost 2 bases and J 5 bases, leaving 14 bases between the germline ends. CDR1 is DFQATT and CDR2 is SNEGSKA in the germline V gene (reference sequence). The CDR3 covers 14 residues. CDR3 coding DNA: TGCAGTGCTAGACGGGACCCCACCAGAGATACGCAGTATTTT. It specifies CSARRDPTRDTQYF.

This clonotype was seen a few times. The chain couples TRBV20-1 to TRBJ2-3; D remains unclear. The CDR3 is made up of 16 amino acids. The germline CDR1 and CDR2 sequences are DFQATT and SNEGSKA (reference sequence). The V end was cut by 1 base, the J end by 4 bases, with 18 bases between. CDR3 nucleotide sequence: TGCAGTGCTAGAGCGTCTTCTAGAGATCGCGCAGATACGCAGTATTTT. Translating it yields CSARASSRDRADTQYF.